The clone carrying this T cell receptor beta chain was found a few times. Its antigen is unidentified. The protocol was immunoSEQ multiplex PCR, while the TCRdb copy is restricted to in-frame clones and leaves out a portion. The table lists about 46,000 clones, about 70% of them singletons. The CDR3 sequence is 15 residues long. This sample is part of a study of vaccination effects on CD4 cells after COVID-19. Looking at the study overall: Sampling occurred a median 72 days post second dose, range 14 to 241.

Before any sequencing was done, the ViraFEST assay used viral peptide pools to expand antigen-specific CD4+ T cells. It was after approximately 11 days of culture that CD4+ T cells were isolated. BNT162b2 vaccine or mRNA-1273 vaccine was given to participants in two doses. Vaccinated participants had no history of SARS-CoV-2 infection and tested negative for nucleocapsid antibodies. General study findings and limits: In vaccinees who were healthy, merely 1 out of 255 vaccine-induced clones cross-reacted with common cold coronaviruses.

The chain joins TRBV21-1 to TRBJ1-1. TRBV21-1 is shown as a pseudogene. The source of this sequence is a human donor who received a COVID-19 vaccine. The material sequenced was CD4+ T cells from PBMCs cultured with HCoV-OC43 spike peptides, taken after COVID-19 vaccination. Subset indicated: HCoV-OC43 spike overlapping peptide pool stimulation. CDR3: CASRPEPTDGSQAFF. In DNA, the CDR3 is TGTGCCAGCAGACCGGAGCCAACTGACGGGTCTCAAGCTTTCTTT.